Included here is one T cell receptor (beta chain) sequence, with context. The antigen remains undetermined. The CDR3 is 15 residues long. The germline V gene encodes CDR1 DFQATT and CDR2 SNEGSKA (reference sequence). Trimming pared 2 bases from V and 4 bases from J, leaving 18 bases between. The entry originates in a study of vaccination and CD4 T cells after COVID-19. Looking at the study overall: Sampling after COVID took place at a median of around 91 days (range 35 to 161) following diagnosis. Post-vaccine specimens were obtained a median roughly 70 days after dose two (range 14 to 241).

Treatment in this sample: roughly 11-day PBMC culture with coronavirus spike peptide pools or control peptides (ViraFEST assay). From the unexposed donor, CD4+ T cells were collected ahead of the COVID-19 pandemic (2011-2018). The probes, which were SARS-CoV-2 S/N and four cold-coronavirus spikes, were applied to unexposed-donor CD4+ T cells, cells permitting. Sequenced with the Oncomine TCR Beta short-read assay was DNA taken from cultured CD4+ T cells. The template was genomic DNA from cultured CD4+ T cells. TCRdb reprocessed the PCR reads via MiXCR and lists one record per CDR3 protein. The sample yields 10,000 or so distinct CDR3 sequences, approximately 62% seen once.

The sequencing input was CD4+ T cells from blood, cultured in vitro. The gene calls are TRBV20-1 and TRBJ2-7; D possibly corresponds to TRBD1 (6 bases). This receptor was obtained from a human donor in good health. This CDR3 reads CSARRSGTITYEQYF. Written as DNA, the CDR3 is TGCAGTGCTAGAAGGTCCGGGACAATTACGTACGAGCAGTACTTC.